Below are 32 T cell receptor beta chains sequenced from a single sample in a study of blood T cell repertoires in COVID-19. Assay: immunoSEQ multiplex PCR; the TCRdb copy retains only in-frame clones and omits some. The profile shows approximately 380,000 clones, around 84% of them singletons. The sample consisted of peripheral blood. These receptors were taken from a young woman with acute or convalescent COVID-19.

The chain recombines TRBV5-4 with TRBJ2-7, with 9 bases identical to TRBD1. Germline V gene sequence: CDR1 SGHNT, CDR2 YYREEE (reference sequence). V lost 4 bases and J lost 7; bases outside the gene matches: 18. CDR3 size: 17 residues. The CDR3 sequence: CASSLTIGEQGAGEQYF. The CDR3 DNA reads as TGTGCCAGCAGCCTTACGATAGGGGAACAGGGGGCGGGTGAGCAGTACTTC.

The V and J genes are TRBV3-1 (or the pseudogene TRBV3-2) and TRBJ1-2; D is ambiguous. The CDR3 covers 18 residues. V was trimmed by 0 bases and J by 0 bases, leaving 17 bases between them. Per germline, CDR1 LGHDT and CDR2 YNNKEL (reference sequence). The CDR3 region is CASSQERNRVTPNYGYTF. The DNA of the CDR3 is TGTGCCAGCAGCCAAGAACGGAATCGGGTAACCCCTAACTATGGCTACACCTTC.

The chain employs TRBV5-5 and TRBJ2-1, with 12 bases aligning to TRBD2. J lost 9 bases, V lost 1 base, and 5 bases had no gene match. CDR1 is SGHKS, CDR2 YYEKEE, per germline (reference sequence). The CDR3 runs to 15 residues. The CDR3 protein is CASSLTSGRSSEQFF. CDR3 nucleotides: TGTGCCAGCAGCTTGACTAGCGGGAGGTCTAGTGAGCAGTTCTTC.

The chain is built from TRBV14 and TRBJ2-3; D may be TRBD2 (5 bases). The germline gives CDR1 SGHDN, CDR2 FVKESK. The ends were cut back, 5 bases at V and 0 bases at J, with 15 bases in the middle. The CDR3 has 16 residues. This CDR3 is CASSSRTVTSTDTQYF. The CDR3 DNA sequence: TGTGCCAGCAGCTCGCGGACTGTCACTAGCACAGATACGCAGTATTTT. Together with reference TRBV14 and TRBJ2-3, the CDR3 gives the full variable domain: EAGVTQFPSHSVIEKGQTVTLRCDPISGHDNLYWYRRVMGKEIKFLLHFVKESKQDESGMPNNRFLAERTGGTYSTLKVQPAELEDSGVYFCASSSRTVTSTDTQYFGPGTRLTVL.

The chain combines TRBV3-1 (or the pseudogene TRBV3-2) with TRBJ1-4, with 9 bases lining up with TRBD1. CDR1 and CDR2 (germline): LGHDT, YNNKEL (reference sequence). The CDR3 spans 19 residues. Trimming cost V 0 bases and J 4 bases; bases outside gene matches: 12. The CDR3 bases are TGTGCCAGCAGCCAAGAAGAAGGGGACAGGGTTATGTTTAATGAAAAACTGTTTTTT. Protein sequence: CASSQEEGDRVMFNEKLFF.

J is TRBJ1-2 and V is TRBV10-3; 7 nucleotides match TRBD1. V dropped 11 bases and J dropped 6; count of bases not matched to a gene: 9. The CDR3 totals 12 residues. The V gene's germline CDR1 is ENHRY and CDR2 SYGVKD. Written as DNA, the CDR3 is TGTGCCCTCTCAGGGGGAAAGGATGGCTACACCTTC. It is translated as CALSGGKDGYTF.

V is TRBV5-1 and J is TRBJ1-1; D perhaps matches TRBD1 (5 bases). This CDR3 is built from 14 residues. V was cut by 0 bases and J by 5 bases, with 11 bases left in between. Germline V gene data show CDR1 as SGHRS and CDR2 as YFSETQ. In nucleotides, the CDR3 is TGCGCCAGCAGCTTGGCAGGGATGAGGACTGAAGCTTTCTTT. This gives the protein CASSLAGMRTEAFF.

This rearrangement joins TRBV13 to TRBJ1-2; weak D call: TRBD1 (6 bases). The germline gives CDR1 PRHDT, CDR2 FYEKMQ (reference sequence). V was cut by 5 bases and J by 8 bases, with 15 bases left in between. The CDR3 is 13 amino acids. CDR3 sequence: CASSIQGPIGYTF. DNA of the CDR3: TGTGCCAGCAGCATACAGGGACCTATCGGCTACACCTTC. The full variable domain, completed using reference TRBV13 and TRBJ1-2, is AAGVIQSPRHLIKEKRETATLKCYPIPRHDTVYWYQQGPGQDPQFLISFYEKMQSDKGSIPDRFSAQQFSDYHSELNMSSLELGDSALYFCASSIQGPIGYTFGSGTRLTVV.

In this sample, this clone turned up once. The J gene is TRBJ2-5, the V gene TRBV6-6, with 9 bases matching TRBD1. V was clipped by 2 bases and J by 3 bases; unmatched bases: 1. Germline V gives CDR1 MNHNY, CDR2 SVGAGI (reference sequence). The CDR3 is 14 residues long. Here the CDR3 reads CASSYRDREETQYF. The CDR3, as DNA: TGTGCCAGCAGTTACAGGGACAGGGAAGAGACCCAGTACTTC.

The chain links TRBV6-1 to TRBJ1-2; D unresolved. Trimming removed 1 base from V and 4 bases from J, with 13 bases in between. The CDR3 extends over 15 amino acids. Germline CDR1 and CDR2: MNHNS and SASEGT. The CDR3 protein is CASSEEAPRGYGYTF. CDR3 DNA: TGTGCCAGCAGTGAAGAAGCCCCCCGGGGCTATGGCTACACCTTC.

This rearrangement joins TRBV10-2 to TRBJ2-5; TRBD1 is a possible D gene (6 bases). Looked up from germline, CDR1 is WSHSY and CDR2 is SAAADI. The V end lost 0 bases, the J end lost 5 bases, and 10 bases lay between the germline ends. The CDR3 has 14 residues. In nucleotides, the CDR3 is TGCGCCAGCAGTGAGTCGCAGGGGTACGAGACCCAGTACTTC. Translation gives CASSESQGYETQYF.

The rearrangement links TRBV28 to TRBJ1-1; D is possibly TRBD1 (5 bases). This CDR3 has 13 residues. CDR1 MDHEN and CDR2 SYDVKM come from the germline V gene. V was pared by 3 bases and J by 8 bases, with 13 bases between. This CDR3 reads CASSLRQTAEAFF. The CDR3 bases are TGTGCCAGCAGTTTGAGACAGACGGCCGAAGCTTTCTTT.

Notes on this clone: Within the sample, other DNA sequences also encode this same CDR3. V and J are TRBV6-5 and TRBJ1-2; D is undetermined. The CDR3 length is 12 residues. V gave up 0 bases and J gave up 6 bases, with 5 bases separating them. CDR1 is MNHEY and CDR2 is SVGAGI in the germline V gene. CDR3 DNA sequence: TGTGCCAGCAGTTACTCCGGGGATGGCTACACCTTC. It encodes CASSYSGDGYTF.

The chain joins TRBV28 to TRBJ2-1, with 10 nucleotides matching TRBD2. CDR3 length equals 14 residues. Unmatched junction bases numbered 2, after V lost 4 bases and J lost 5 bases. Germline V lookup: CDR1 MDHEN, CDR2 SYDVKM. The CDR3 sequence: CASSWTSGDNEQFF. The CDR3 nucleotides read TGTGCCAGCAGTTGGACTAGCGGCGACAATGAGCAGTTCTTC. The full variable domain, its missing parts supplied by reference TRBV28 and TRBJ2-1, is DVKVTQSSRYLVKRTGEKVFLECVQDMDHENMFWYRQDPGLGLRLIYFSYDVKMKEKGDIPEGYSVSREKKERFSLILESASTNQTSMYLCASSWTSGDNEQFFGPGTRLTVL.

This rearrangement joins TRBV9 to TRBJ1-2; D perhaps matches TRBD1 (5 bases). The V gene's germline CDR1 is SGDLS and CDR2 YYNGEE. With 4 bases removed from V and 8 bases from J, the gap between germline ends came to 15 bases. The CDR3 runs to 13 residues. The CDR3 spells CASSSPGLRGYTF. The CDR3 nucleotides read TGTGCCAGCAGCTCCCCAGGGCTTAGGGGCTACACCTTC.

The chain employs TRBV11-2 and TRBJ2-7; 8 positions agree with TRBD1. The CDR3 loop spans 15 amino acids. The J segment lost 4 bases and the V segment lost 0 bases, leaving 5 bases of the junction unmatched. Per germline, CDR1 SGHAT and CDR2 FQNNGV. The CDR3 spells CASSLDITGGYEQYF. The DNA of the CDR3 is TGTGCCAGCAGCTTAGATATAACAGGGGGGTACGAGCAGTACTTC. The full variable domain, completed using reference TRBV11-2 and TRBJ2-7, is EAGVAQSPRYKIIEKRQSVAFWCNPISGHATLYWYQQILGQGPKLLIQFQNNGVVDDSQLPKDRFSAERLKGVDSTLKIQPAKLEDSAVYLCASSLDITGGYEQYFGPGTRLTVT.

This chain connects TRBV5-6 to TRBJ1-5; D might be TRBD1 (6 bases). The CDR3 is 14 amino acids. The germline gives CDR1 SGHDT, CDR2 YYEEEE. V lost 3 bases, J lost 7 bases, and 14 bases lay in between. In DNA form, the CDR3 reads TGTGCCAGCAGCTCAGGGGTTCACCCACAGCCCCAGCATTTT. It yields the protein CASSSGVHPQPQHF.

The chain carries TRBV14 and TRBJ1-3, with a weak D call TRBD1 (5 bases). CDR1 is SGHDN and CDR2 is FVKESK in the germline V gene. The V end lost 0 bases, the J end lost 3 bases, and 12 bases lay between the germline ends. The CDR3 sequence is 16 residues long. This chain's CDR3 is CASSQEGVPDGNTIYF. DNA of the CDR3: TGTGCCAGCAGCCAAGAAGGGGTTCCCGATGGAAACACCATATATTTT. Full variable domain (missing parts from reference TRBV14 and TRBJ1-3): EAGVTQFPSHSVIEKGQTVTLRCDPISGHDNLYWYRRVMGKEIKFLLHFVKESKQDESGMPNNRFLAERTGGTYSTLKVQPAELEDSGVYFCASSQEGVPDGNTIYFGEGSWLTVV.

The chain links TRBV5-1 to TRBJ2-2, with 11 bases identical to TRBD2. Germline values: CDR1 SGHRS, CDR2 YFSETQ. This CDR3 is built from 15 residues. J lost 6 bases, V lost 4 bases, and 5 bases had no gene match. CDR3 DNA: TGCGCCAGCAGCCCGTTAGCGGGAGGGCCCGGGGAGCTGTTTTTT. Encoded protein: CASSPLAGGPGELFF.

This chain joins TRBV6-1 and TRBJ1-4; D is undetermined. Deletions cut 8 bases from V and 8 bases from J, with 12 bases between. CDR3 size: 12 residues. Germline V gene data show CDR1 as MNHNS and CDR2 as SASEGT. The DNA of the CDR3 is TGTGCCAGCGCTCAGACGCGGGAAAAACTGTTTTTT. It codes for CASAQTREKLFF.

This chain connects TRBV19 to TRBJ2-2; 7 nucleotides line up with TRBD2. The junction had 6 bases not matched to a gene; V was cut back by 6 bases and J by 5 bases. The CDR3 covers 14 residues. The germline V gene encodes CDR1 LNHDA and CDR2 SQIVND (reference sequence). The CDR3 DNA is TGTGCCAGTAGAGGCGGGAGTGGGACCGGGGAGCTGTTTTTT. Encoded protein: CASRGGSGTGELFF.

The chain joins TRBV28 to TRBJ1-4; D unclear. Trimming removed 11 bases from V and 2 bases from J, with 21 bases in between. Germline V gene data show CDR1 as MDHEN and CDR2 as SYDVKM. The CDR3 loop spans 16 amino acids. CDR3 amino acids: CADSFSKSDTNEKLFF. Here the CDR3 DNA reads TGTGCCGATAGCTTCAGCAAGTCCGATACTAATGAAAAACTGTTTTTT. Based on the CDR3 plus reference TRBV28 and TRBJ1-4, the full variable domain is DVKVTQSSRYLVKRTGEKVFLECVQDMDHENMFWYRQDPGLGLRLIYFSYDVKMKEKGDIPEGYSVSREKKERFSLILESASTNQTSMYLCADSFSKSDTNEKLFFGSGTQLSVL.

The chain joins TRBV28 to TRBJ1-4, with 9 bases lining up with TRBD1. CDR3 length equals 14 residues. The junction had 2 bases not matched to a gene; V was cut back by 5 bases and J by 4 bases. Germline CDR1 reads MDHEN; CDR2 reads SYDVKM. The chain's CDR3 is CASSVTGGNEKLFF. The CDR3, as DNA: TGTGCCAGCAGTGTGACAGGGGGTAATGAAAAACTGTTTTTT.

The chain employs TRBV30 and TRBJ2-5; D perhaps matches TRBD1 (5 bases). This CDR3 spans 15 amino acids. Germline V lookup: CDR1 GTSNPN, CDR2 SVGIG (reference sequence). V gave up 0 bases and J gave up 5 bases, with 16 bases separating them. This CDR3 reads CAWSVRKQARETQYF. The DNA of the CDR3 is TGTGCCTGGAGTGTACGCAAACAGGCGAGGGAGACCCAGTACTTC.

The CDR3 spells CASSPPGTEQYF. For the CDR3, the DNA is TGTGCCAGCAGTCCCCCCGGGACTGAGCAGTACTTC. The V gene is TRBV6-5, the J gene TRBJ2-7, with D tentatively TRBD2 (6 bases). V dropped 5 bases and J dropped 7 bases, with 12 bases sitting between them. From germline, CDR1 is MNHEY and CDR2 SVGAGI. CDR3 length: 12 residues.

As for this clone: Other nucleotide sequences in the sample specify the same CDR3. The rearrangement links TRBV5-1 to TRBJ2-1; 9 bases align to TRBD2. V was clipped by 0 bases and J by 3 bases; unmatched bases: 1. The CDR3 totals 15 residues. Germline V CDR1 and CDR2: SGHRS, YFSETQ. CDR3 nucleotide sequence: TGCGCCAGCAGCTTGGGACTAGCGGACTACAATGAGCAGTTCTTC. Its protein product is CASSLGLADYNEQFF.

The CDR3 spells CASSHDSARNQPQHF. CDR3 nucleotides: TGTGCCAGCAGCCATGACAGCGCTCGCAATCAGCCCCAGCATTTT. This chain joins TRBV28 and TRBJ1-5; D possibly corresponds to TRBD1 (5 bases). Between the trimmed V and J ends, which lost 6 bases and 2 bases, there was a span of 14 bases. The germline V gene has CDR1 MDHEN and CDR2 SYDVKM. The CDR3 is 15 amino acids. The whole variable domain, remainder taken from reference TRBV28 and TRBJ1-5, is DVKVTQSSRYLVKRTGEKVFLECVQDMDHENMFWYRQDPGLGLRLIYFSYDVKMKEKGDIPEGYSVSREKKERFSLILESASTNQTSMYLCASSHDSARNQPQHFGDGTRLSIL.

The DNA for the CDR3 is TGCAGCGTACCCGGGACAGGGTTTGACTATGGCTACACCTTC. Translation gives CSVPGTGFDYGYTF. The J gene is TRBJ1-2, the V gene TRBV29-1, with 9 positions matching TRBD1. With V trimmed by 6 bases and J by 3 bases, 8 bases remained unmatched. The CDR3 sequence is 14 residues long. Germline lookup yields CDR1 SQVTM and CDR2 ANQGSEA.

This chain uses TRBV28 with TRBJ2-5, with a tentative D call TRBD2 (6 bases). This CDR3 has 15 residues. The germline V gene has CDR1 MDHEN and CDR2 SYDVKM. V dropped 6 bases and J dropped 5 bases, with 19 bases sitting between them. The CDR3 region has the DNA TGTGCCAGCAGATCCCGCGGGGCAGAGTATGAGACCCAGTACTTC. It yields the protein CASRSRGAEYETQYF.

The gene calls are TRBV10-3 and TRBJ1-1; no clear D gene. The V end lost 4 bases, the J end lost 3 bases, and 12 bases lay between the germline ends. This CDR3 contains 14 residues. Germline values: CDR1 ENHRY, CDR2 SYGVKD. The CDR3 loop is CAISARSGDTEAFF. As DNA, the CDR3 is TGTGCCATCAGTGCAAGGTCCGGGGACACTGAAGCTTTCTTT.

CDR3 in DNA: TGTGCCATCAGTGTGGCAGATAATGAAAAACTGTTTTTT. Its protein is CAISVADNEKLFF. The chain links TRBV10-3 to TRBJ1-4; no definite D call. CDR1 is ENHRY and CDR2 is SYGVKD in the germline V gene. The CDR3 has 13 amino acids. The V end was cut by 4 bases, the J end by 4 bases, with 7 bases between.

This clone showed up just once. The V and J genes are TRBV2 and TRBJ2-5; D is perhaps TRBD1 (5 bases). The germline V gene has CDR1 SNHLY and CDR2 FYNNEI. This CDR3 contains 13 residues. Trimming pared 7 bases from V and 3 bases from J, leaving 12 bases between. The CDR3 nucleotides read TGTGCCAGCAAATGGGGCAGAGAAGAGACCCAGTACTTC. Translating gives CASKWGREETQYF.